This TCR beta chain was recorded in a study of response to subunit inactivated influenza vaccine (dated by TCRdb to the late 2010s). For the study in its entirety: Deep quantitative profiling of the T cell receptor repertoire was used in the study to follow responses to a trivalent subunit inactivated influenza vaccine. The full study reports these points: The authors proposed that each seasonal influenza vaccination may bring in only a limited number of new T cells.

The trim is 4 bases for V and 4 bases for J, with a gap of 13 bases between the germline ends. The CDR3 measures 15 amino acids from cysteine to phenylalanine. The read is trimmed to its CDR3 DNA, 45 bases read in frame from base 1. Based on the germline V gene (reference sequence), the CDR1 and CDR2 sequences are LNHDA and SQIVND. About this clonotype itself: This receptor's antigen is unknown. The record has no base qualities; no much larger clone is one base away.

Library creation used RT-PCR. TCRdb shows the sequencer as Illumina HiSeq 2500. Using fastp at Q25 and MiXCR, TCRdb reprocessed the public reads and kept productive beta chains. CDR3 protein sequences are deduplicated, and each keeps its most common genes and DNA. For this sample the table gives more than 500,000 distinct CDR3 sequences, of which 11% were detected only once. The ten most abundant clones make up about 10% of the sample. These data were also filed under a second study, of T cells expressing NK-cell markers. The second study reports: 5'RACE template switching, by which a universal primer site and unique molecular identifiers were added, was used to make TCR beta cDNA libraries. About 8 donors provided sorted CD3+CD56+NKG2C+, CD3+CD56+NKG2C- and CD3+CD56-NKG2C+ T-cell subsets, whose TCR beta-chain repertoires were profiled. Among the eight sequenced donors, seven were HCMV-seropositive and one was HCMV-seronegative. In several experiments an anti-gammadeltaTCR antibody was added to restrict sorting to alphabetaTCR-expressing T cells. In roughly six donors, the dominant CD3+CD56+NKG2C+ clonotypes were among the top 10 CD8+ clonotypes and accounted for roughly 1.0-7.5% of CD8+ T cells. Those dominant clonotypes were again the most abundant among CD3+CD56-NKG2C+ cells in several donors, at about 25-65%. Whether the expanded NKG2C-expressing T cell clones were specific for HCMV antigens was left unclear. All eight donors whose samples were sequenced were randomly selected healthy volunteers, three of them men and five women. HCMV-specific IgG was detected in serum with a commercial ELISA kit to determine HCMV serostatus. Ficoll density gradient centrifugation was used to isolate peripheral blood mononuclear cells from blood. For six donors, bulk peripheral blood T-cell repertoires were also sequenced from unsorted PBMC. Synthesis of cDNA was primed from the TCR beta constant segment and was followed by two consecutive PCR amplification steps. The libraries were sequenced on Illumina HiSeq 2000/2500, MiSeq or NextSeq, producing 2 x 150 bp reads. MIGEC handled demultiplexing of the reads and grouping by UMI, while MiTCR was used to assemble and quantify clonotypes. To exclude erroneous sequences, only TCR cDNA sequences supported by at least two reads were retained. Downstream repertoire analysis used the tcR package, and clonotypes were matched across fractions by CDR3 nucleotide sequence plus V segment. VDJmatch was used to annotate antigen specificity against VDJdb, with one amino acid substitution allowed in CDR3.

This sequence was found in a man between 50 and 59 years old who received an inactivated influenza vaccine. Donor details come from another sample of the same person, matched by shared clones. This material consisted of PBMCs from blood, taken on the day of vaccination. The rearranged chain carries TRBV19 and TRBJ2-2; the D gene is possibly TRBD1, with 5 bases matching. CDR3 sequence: CASSRGQGSTGELFF. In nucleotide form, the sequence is TGTGCCAGTAGTAGGGGTCAGGGCAGCACCGGGGAGCTGTTTTTT.